The next 2 T cell receptor beta chains were all read from a single sample in a study of stem cell transplantation in POMP-related autoinflammatory disease. Sequenced by immunoSEQ multiplex PCR; TCRdb stores in-frame clones only, minus some. The sample has about 2,800 clones, around 92% seen once. Specimen: CD4+ follicular helper T cells (Tfh) from PBMCs, collected after stem cell transplantation. The receptors here all came from a human patient with POMP-related autoinflammation and immune dysregulation (PRAID). Some T cells may be graft donor cells.

This chain uses TRBV9 with TRBJ2-1; no clear D. Trimming cost V 2 bases and J 6 bases, with 12 bases left between them. This CDR3 contains 14 residues. Germline CDR1 SGDLS, CDR2 YYNGEE. In DNA, the CDR3 is TGTGCCAGCAGCGTCGGCGGTACCGGCAATGAGCAGTTCTTC. It codes for CASSVGGTGNEQFF. The whole variable domain, filled in from reference TRBV9 and TRBJ2-1, reads DSGVTQTPKHLITATGQRVTLRCSPRSGDLSVYWYQQSLDQGLQFLIQYYNGEERAKGNILERFSAQQFPDLHSELNLSSLELGDSALYFCASSVGGTGNEQFFGPGTRLTVL.

V is TRBV2 and J is TRBJ2-3; 8 bases are a match to TRBD2. V shed 0 bases, J shed 2 bases, and the junction held 4 bases outside the gene matches. Germline V gene lookup returns CDR1 SNHLY and CDR2 FYNNEI. The CDR3 runs to 16 residues. The CDR3 sequence: CASSEALAGHTDTQYF. DNA for the CDR3: TGTGCCAGCAGTGAAGCGCTAGCGGGTCACACAGATACGCAGTATTTT.